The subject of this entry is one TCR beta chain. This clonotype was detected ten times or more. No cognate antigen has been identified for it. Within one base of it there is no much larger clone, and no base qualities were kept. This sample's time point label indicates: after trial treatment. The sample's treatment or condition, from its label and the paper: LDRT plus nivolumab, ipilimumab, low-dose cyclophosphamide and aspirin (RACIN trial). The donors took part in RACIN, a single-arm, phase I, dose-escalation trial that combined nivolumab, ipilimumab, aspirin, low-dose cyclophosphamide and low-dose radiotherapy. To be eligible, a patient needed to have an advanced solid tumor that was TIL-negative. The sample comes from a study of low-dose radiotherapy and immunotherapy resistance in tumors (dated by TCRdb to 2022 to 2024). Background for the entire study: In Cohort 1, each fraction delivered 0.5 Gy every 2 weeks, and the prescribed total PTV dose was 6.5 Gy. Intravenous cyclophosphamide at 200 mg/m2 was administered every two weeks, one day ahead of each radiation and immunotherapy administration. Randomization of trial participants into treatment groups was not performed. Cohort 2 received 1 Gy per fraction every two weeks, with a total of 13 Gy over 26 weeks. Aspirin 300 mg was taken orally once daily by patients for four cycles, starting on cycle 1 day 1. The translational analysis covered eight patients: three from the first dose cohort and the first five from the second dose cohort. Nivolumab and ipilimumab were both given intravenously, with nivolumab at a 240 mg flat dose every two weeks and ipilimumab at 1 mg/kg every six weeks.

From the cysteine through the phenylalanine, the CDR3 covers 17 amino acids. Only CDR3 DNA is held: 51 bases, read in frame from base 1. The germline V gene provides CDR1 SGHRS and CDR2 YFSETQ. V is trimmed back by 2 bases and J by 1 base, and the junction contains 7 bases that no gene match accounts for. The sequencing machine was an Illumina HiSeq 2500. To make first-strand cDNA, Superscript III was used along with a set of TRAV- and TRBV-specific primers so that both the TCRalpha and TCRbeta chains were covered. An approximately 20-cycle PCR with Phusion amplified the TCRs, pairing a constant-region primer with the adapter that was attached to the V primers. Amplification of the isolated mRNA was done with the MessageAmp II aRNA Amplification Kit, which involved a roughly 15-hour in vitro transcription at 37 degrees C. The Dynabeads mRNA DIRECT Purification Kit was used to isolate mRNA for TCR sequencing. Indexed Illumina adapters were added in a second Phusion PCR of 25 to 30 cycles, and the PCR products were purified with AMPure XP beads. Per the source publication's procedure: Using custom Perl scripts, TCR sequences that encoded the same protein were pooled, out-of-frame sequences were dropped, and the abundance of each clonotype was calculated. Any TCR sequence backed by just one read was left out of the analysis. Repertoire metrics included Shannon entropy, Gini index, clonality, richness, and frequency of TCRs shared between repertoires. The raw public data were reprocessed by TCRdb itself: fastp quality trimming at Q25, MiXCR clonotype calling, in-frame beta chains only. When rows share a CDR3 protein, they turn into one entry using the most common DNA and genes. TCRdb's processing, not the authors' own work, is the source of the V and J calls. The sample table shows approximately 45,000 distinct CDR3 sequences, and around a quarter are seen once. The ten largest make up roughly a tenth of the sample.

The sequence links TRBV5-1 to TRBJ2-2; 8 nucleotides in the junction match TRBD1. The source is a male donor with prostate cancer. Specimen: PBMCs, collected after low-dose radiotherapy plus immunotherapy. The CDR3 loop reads CASSFPLGQGNTGELFF. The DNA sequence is TGCGCCAGCAGCTTCCCCCTCGGACAGGGGAACACCGGGGAGCTGTTTTTT. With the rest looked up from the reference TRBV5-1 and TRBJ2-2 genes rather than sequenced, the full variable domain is KAGVTQTPRYLIKTRGQQVTLSCSPISGHRSVSWYQQTPGQGLQFLFEYFSETQRNKGNFPGRFSGRQFSNSRSEMNVSTLELGDSALYLCASSFPLGQGNTGELFFGEGSRLTVL.